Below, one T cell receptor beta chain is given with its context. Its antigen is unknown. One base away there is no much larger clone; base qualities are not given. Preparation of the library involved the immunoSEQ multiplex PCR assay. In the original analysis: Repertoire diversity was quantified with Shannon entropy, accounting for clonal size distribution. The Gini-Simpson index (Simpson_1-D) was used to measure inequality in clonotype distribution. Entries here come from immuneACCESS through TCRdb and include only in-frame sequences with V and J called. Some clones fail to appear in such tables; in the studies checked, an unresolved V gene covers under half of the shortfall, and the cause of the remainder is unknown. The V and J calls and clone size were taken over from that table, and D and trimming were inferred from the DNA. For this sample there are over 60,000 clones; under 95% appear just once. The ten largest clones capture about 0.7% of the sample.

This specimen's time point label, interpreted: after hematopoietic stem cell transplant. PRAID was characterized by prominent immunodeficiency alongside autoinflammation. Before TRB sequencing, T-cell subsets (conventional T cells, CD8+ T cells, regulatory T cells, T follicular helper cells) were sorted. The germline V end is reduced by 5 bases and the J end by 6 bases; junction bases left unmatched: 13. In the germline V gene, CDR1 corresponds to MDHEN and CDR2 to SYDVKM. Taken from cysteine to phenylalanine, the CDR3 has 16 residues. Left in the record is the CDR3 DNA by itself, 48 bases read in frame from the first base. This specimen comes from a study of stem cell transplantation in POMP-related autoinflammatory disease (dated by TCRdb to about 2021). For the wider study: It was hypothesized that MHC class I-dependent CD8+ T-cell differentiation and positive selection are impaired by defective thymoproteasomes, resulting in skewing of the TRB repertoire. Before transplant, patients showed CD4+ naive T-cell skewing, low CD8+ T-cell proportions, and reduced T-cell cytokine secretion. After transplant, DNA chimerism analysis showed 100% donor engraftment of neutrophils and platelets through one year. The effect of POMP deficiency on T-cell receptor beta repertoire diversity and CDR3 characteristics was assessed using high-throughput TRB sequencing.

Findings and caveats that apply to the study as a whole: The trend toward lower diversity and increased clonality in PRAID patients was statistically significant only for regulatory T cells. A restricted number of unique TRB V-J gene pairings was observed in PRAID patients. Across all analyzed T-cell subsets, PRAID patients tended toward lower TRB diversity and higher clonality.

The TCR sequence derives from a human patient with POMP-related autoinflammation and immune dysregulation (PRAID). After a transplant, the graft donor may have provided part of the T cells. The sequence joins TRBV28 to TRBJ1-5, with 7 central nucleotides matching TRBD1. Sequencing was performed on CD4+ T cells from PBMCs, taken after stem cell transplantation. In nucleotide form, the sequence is TGTGCCAGCAGTACTTATGCCAGGGGGATCCGTCAGCCCCAGCATTTT. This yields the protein CASSTYARGIRQPQHF.